These 9 T cell receptor beta chains were all obtained from the same sample, sequenced in a study of blood T cells in healthy people across ages. A J-beta primer mix and a sample-barcoded 5' primer were used in a second PCR of about 6 to 12 cycles. TCRdb analysed the 5' RACE reads with MiXCR anew, one entry per CDR3 protein. The table has hundreds of thousands of distinct CDR3 sequences, roughly three fifths seen once. Sequenced: blood. All receptors come from a man between 40 and 49 years old in good health.

This clonotype was detected a few times. The junction differs from germline at one of its ends, possibly a read error. The chain couples TRBV15 to TRBJ1-2, with TRBD1 identical over 9 bases. The CDR3 length is 16 residues. Germline CDR1 and CDR2: LNHNV and YYDKDF (reference sequence). The CDR3: CATSRDRGATNYGYTF. The CDR3 DNA sequence: TGTGCCACCAGCAGGGACAGGGGTGCCACTAACTATGGTTACACCTTC. Full variable domain (rest looked up from reference TRBV15 and TRBJ1-2): DAMVIQNPRYQVTQFGKPVTLSCSQTLNHNVMYWYQQKSSQAPKLLFHYYDKDFNNEADTPDNFQSRRPNTSFCFLDIRSPGLGDTAMYLCATSRDRGATNYGYTFGSGTRLTVV.

This sequence joins TRBV20-1 and TRBJ2-7; no clear D. CDR3 length: 12 amino acids. V was shortened by 0 bases and J by 2 bases, with 5 bases between the two germline ends. Germline-derived CDR1 and CDR2 are DFQATT and SNEGSKA (reference sequence). DNA of the CDR3: TGCAGTGCTAGAGATGTAGCCTACGAGCAGTACTTC. Amino acids: CSARDVAYEQYF.

This clonotype was counted a single time. V is TRBV20-1 and J is TRBJ2-4; D uncertain. V was cut by 6 bases and J by 0 bases, with 9 bases left in between. Per germline, CDR1 DFQATT and CDR2 SNEGSKA (reference sequence). This CDR3 region has 13 residues. CDR3 residues: CSAMFPAKNIQYF. The DNA for the CDR3 is TGCAGTGCCATGTTTCCAGCCAAAAACATTCAGTACTTC.

The chain is built from TRBV12-3 or TRBV12-4 and TRBJ2-4; D unresolved. V was pared by 4 bases and J by 0 bases, with 10 bases between. The CDR3 loop spans 15 amino acids. The CDR3 DNA sequence: TGTGCCAGCAGTTCACCGGATCTAGCCAAAAACATTCAGTACTTC. Encoded protein: CASSSPDLAKNIQYF.

The rearrangement links TRBV12-3 or TRBV12-4 to TRBJ2-2; D uncertain. Trimming took 6 bases from V and 3 from J, leaving 14 bases between them. The CDR3 totals 15 residues. CDR3 in DNA: TGTGCCAGCAGCCTAATTTGGCGCGACACCGGGGAGCTGTTTTTT. Its translation: CASSLIWRDTGELFF.

The chain joins TRBV7-3 to TRBJ2-6; D possibly uses TRBD1 or TRBD2 (6 bases each). CDR3 length: 20 residues. The germline CDR1 and CDR2 sequences are SGHTA and FQGTGA. Trimming shortened V by 1 base and J by 2 bases, and 21 bases separated the two germline ends. CDR3 sequence (DNA): TGTGCCAGCAGCTTAAGGTCCTTTGGTGTGGGGGGCGCTGGGGCCAACGTCCTGACTTTC. Translation: CASSLRSFGVGGAGANVLTF. Using reference TRBV7-3 and TRBJ2-6 for the parts outside the CDR3, the full variable domain is GAGVSQTPSNKVTEKGKYVELRCDPISGHTALYWYRQSLGQGPEFLIYFQGTGAADDSGLPNDRFFAVRPEGSVSTLKIQRTERGDSAVYLCASSLRSFGVGGAGANVLTFGAGSRLTVL.

The chain uses TRBV10-2 and TRBJ2-5; 15 bases are shared with TRBD2. With the DNA end fitting TRBJ2-7 better, the J assignment may be wrong. This CDR3 has 16 residues. Germline V gene sequence: CDR1 WSHSY, CDR2 SAAADI. Here the CDR3 reads CASSVGLAGGPSEQYF. DNA for the CDR3: TGCGCCAGCAGTGTTGGACTAGCGGGAGGGCCCTCCGAGCAGTACTTC.

The chain is built from TRBV28 and TRBJ2-4; D could derive from TRBD1 or TRBD2 (5 bases each). The J call may not be correct, given that the DNA end is closer to TRBJ2-5. This CDR3 has 15 residues. The germline gives CDR1 MDHEN, CDR2 SYDVKM. CDR3 in DNA: TGTGCCAGCAATGCCGGGACCGGCTTTGGTGAGACCCAGTACTTC. This sequence encodes CASNAGTGFGETQYF.

This chain links TRBV11-2 with TRBJ2-1; 12 bases map to TRBD2. The DNA end is more similar to TRBJ2-7, so the J call may be wrong. Germline values: CDR1 SGHAT, CDR2 FQNNGV. The CDR3 spans 16 residues. In nucleotides, the CDR3 is TGTGCCAGCAGTTATGGACTAGCGGGAATCTACAATGAGCAGTACTTC. It translates to CASSYGLAGIYNEQYF.